The clone carrying this TCR beta chain was recorded many times. What it recognizes is unknown. The data stem from a study of regulatory T cells in long-lasting Graves disease. Study-wide findings and caveats: Study was limited to peripheral blood, excluding thyroid tissue.

Germline loops: CDR1 GTSNPN, CDR2 SVGIG (reference sequence). The length of the CDR3 is 16 residues. Trimming removed 1 base from V and 0 bases from J, with 12 bases in between. Time point in this sample: newly diagnosed GD, antithyroid drugs for less than 3 months. From RNA extracted from PBMCs, the TCR library was made. CDR3 regions were amplified by Arm-PCR using iRepertoire HTBI primers to build TCR beta libraries. TCRdb processed the multiplex PCR reads anew with MiXCR; each CDR3 protein has one entry. The table shows approximately 310,000 distinct CDR3 sequences, with approximately 20% occurring only once.

The specimen comprised peripheral blood mononuclear cells (PBMCs), sampled at new diagnosis, from a patient treated with antithyroid drugs. The chain joins TRBV30 to TRBJ2-2, with unresolved D. This sequence was found in a female donor with Graves disease. In nucleotides, the CDR3 is TGTGCCTGGAGTGCCCCCGTGGCGGCGAACACCGGGGAGCTGTTTTTT. Protein sequence: CAWSAPVAANTGELFF. Full variable domain (rest looked up from reference TRBV30 and TRBJ2-2): SQTIHQWPATLVQPVGSPLSLECTVEGTSNPNLYWYRQAAGRGLQLLFYSVGIGQISSEVPQNLSASRPQDRQFILSSKKLLLSDSGFYLCAWSAPVAANTGELFFGEGSRLTVL.